Shown below are 31 T cell receptor beta chains from a single sample sequenced in a study of somatic mutations in cytotoxic T cells in rheumatoid arthritis. Here immunoSEQ multiplex PCR was the method, and the copy in TCRdb shows in-frame clones only, minus some. The profile shows about 25,000 clones, over 65% of them singletons. The sample was CD8+ T cells sorted from blood. The receptors here all came from a woman younger than 30 in good health.

The J gene is TRBJ2-1, the V gene TRBV6-6; no clear D. Germline values: CDR1 MNHNY, CDR2 SVGAGI (reference sequence). CDR3 length: 12 residues. Deletions cut 10 bases from V and 3 bases from J, with 10 bases between. In nucleotides, the CDR3 is TGTGCCACCATGCTAAGCTACAATGAGCAGTTCTTC. It is translated as CATMLSYNEQFF.

The J gene is TRBJ1-2, the V gene TRBV27; TRBD1 agrees at 7 bases. V shed 6 bases and J 0 bases; nucleotides not matched to a gene: 13. Germline values: CDR1 MNHEY, CDR2 SMNVEV (reference sequence). The CDR3 length is 17 residues. CDR3 amino acids: CASSPEIGTVANYGYTF. The CDR3 DNA follows: TGTGCCAGCAGCCCAGAGATCGGGACAGTCGCTAACTATGGCTACACCTTC.

This clone has a handful of counts. V and J are TRBV7-9 and TRBJ2-7; possible D gene TRBD2, 5 bases. Germline V gene sequence: CDR1 SEHNR, CDR2 FQNEAQ (reference sequence). This CDR3 contains 13 residues. Trimming removed 4 bases from V and 6 bases from J, with 13 bases in between. Written as DNA, the CDR3 is TGTGCCAGCAGCTCGGACTCCTTCGCCGAGCAGTACTTC. As protein: CASSSDSFAEQYF. Together with reference TRBV7-9 and TRBJ2-7, the CDR3 gives the full variable domain: DTGVSQNPRHKITKRGQNVTFRCDPISEHNRLYWYRQTLGQGPEFLTYFQNEAQLEKSRLLSDRFSAERPKGSFSTLEIQRTEQGDSAMYLCASSSDSFAEQYFGPGTRLTVT.

This rearrangement joins TRBV19 to TRBJ2-3; 8 bases align to TRBD2. Trimming took 2 bases from V and 2 from J; bases not matched to a gene: 3. The CDR3 spans 15 residues. Germline V CDR1 and CDR2: LNHDA, SQIVND (reference sequence). The CDR3 DNA reads as TGTGCCAGTAGTATACTAGCGGGTATCACAGATACGCAGTATTTT. Residues: CASSILAGITDTQYF.

This clone has a single count. This rearrangement joins TRBV27 to TRBJ1-3; unclear D gene. This CDR3 is 14 amino acids long. From germline, CDR1 is MNHEY and CDR2 SMNVEV (reference sequence). V gave up 4 bases and J gave up 2 bases, with 9 bases separating them. This chain's CDR3 is CASSSTGTGNTIYF. CDR3 nucleotide sequence: TGTGCCAGCAGTTCGACCGGGACTGGAAACACCATATATTTT.

The chain is built from TRBV10-3 and TRBJ2-1; D ambiguous. Germline CDR1 ENHRY, CDR2 SYGVKD. V dropped 7 bases and J dropped 4 bases, with 5 bases sitting between them. The CDR3 length is 11 residues. This CDR3 is CAIKQYNEQFF. DNA of the CDR3: TGTGCCATCAAACAGTACAATGAGCAGTTCTTC.

The chain has TRBV7-6 and TRBJ1-1; D unresolved. This CDR3 region has 14 residues. Trimming took off 1 base at V and 0 bases at J, with 6 bases between the two ends. Germline V gene sequence: CDR1 SGHVS, CDR2 FNYEAQ. The DNA for the CDR3 is TGTGCCAGCAGCTTAGGCCAGCTGAACACTGAAGCTTTCTTT. This translates into CASSLGQLNTEAFF.

This chain links TRBV12-1 with TRBJ1-3. TRBV12-1 is a documented pseudogene. The CDR3 totals 15 residues. This CDR3 is CASSLRAFSGNTIYF. The CDR3 bases are TGTGCCAGCAGCCTCCGGGCCTTCTCTGGAAACACCATATATTTT.

The rearrangement joins TRBV11-2 to TRBJ2-1; a possible D gene is TRBD1 (5 bases). The V end was cut by 7 bases, the J end by 8 bases, with 21 bases between. Germline assignment: CDR1 SGHAT and CDR2 FQNNGV. The length of the CDR3 is 15 residues. The CDR3 coding sequence is TGTGCCAGCACCTCGCCCCCCGACAGTTTGGATGAGCAGTTCTTC. Translating gives CASTSPPDSLDEQFF.

The CDR3 nucleotides are TGTGCCAGCAGAAAATATCAAGGCCGCCCCAATGAGCAGTTCTTC. Translating it yields CASRKYQGRPNEQFF. The chain is built from TRBV27 and TRBJ2-1; D remains ambiguous. Between the trimmed V and J ends, which lost 6 bases and 6 bases, there was a span of 18 bases. The CDR3 totals 15 residues. Germline V gene lookup returns CDR1 MNHEY and CDR2 SMNVEV (reference sequence).

The chain is built from TRBV9 and TRBJ2-1; D call uncertain. The germline V gene encodes CDR1 SGDLS and CDR2 YYNGEE. The ends were cut back, 0 bases at V and 6 bases at J, with 7 bases in the middle. The length of the CDR3 is 13 residues. Written as DNA, the CDR3 is TGTGCCAGCAGCGTAGACTCACGCAATGAGCAGTTCTTC. Its protein is CASSVDSRNEQFF.

This chain links TRBV27 with TRBJ2-5; TRBD2 agrees at 9 bases. The CDR3 covers 17 residues. Germline CDR1 is MNHEY and CDR2 is SMNVEV (reference sequence). The trim removed 6 bases at V and 5 bases at J, leaving 16 bases unmatched. CDR3 sequence reads: CASSPLMVAGDLETQYF. CDR3 coding DNA: TGTGCCAGCAGCCCCCTAATGGTAGCGGGAGATTTGGAGACCCAGTACTTC.

The chain uses TRBV7-9 and TRBJ2-7; 7 nucleotides agree with TRBD1. The CDR3 is 17 residues long. CDR1 is SEHNR, CDR2 FQNEAQ, per germline (reference sequence). After removal of 3 bases from V and 5 bases from J, the junction contained 16 bases not matched to a gene. CDR3 residues: CASSFDAPTGAFHEQYF. The CDR3 DNA follows: TGTGCCAGCAGCTTCGATGCCCCTACAGGGGCGTTTCACGAGCAGTACTTC. The full variable domain, in which reference TRBV7-9 and TRBJ2-7 provide the parts outside the CDR3, is DTGVSQNPRHKITKRGQNVTFRCDPISEHNRLYWYRQTLGQGPEFLTYFQNEAQLEKSRLLSDRFSAERPKGSFSTLEIQRTEQGDSAMYLCASSFDAPTGAFHEQYFGPGTRLTVT.

The chain couples TRBV4-1 to TRBJ1-1, with 7 bases matching TRBD1. The V gene's germline CDR1 is MGHRA and CDR2 YSYEKL. V dropped 0 bases and J dropped 9; count of bases not matched to a gene: 7. CDR3 length: 14 residues. Written as DNA, the CDR3 is TGCGCCAGCAGCCAAGAGCAGGGGGGCCGCAAAGCTTTCTTT. It encodes CASSQEQGGRKAFF.

The gene calls are TRBV28 and TRBJ2-3, with a weak D call TRBD2 (6 bases). CDR3 length equals 14 residues. The V gene's germline CDR1 is MDHEN and CDR2 SYDVKM. V was shortened by 5 bases and J by 0 bases, with 9 bases between the two germline ends. CDR3 in amino acids: CASSIGTSTDTQYF. Written as DNA, the CDR3 is TGTGCCAGCAGTATCGGGACTAGCACAGATACGCAGTATTTT.

The J gene is TRBJ1-1, the V gene TRBV30; D unresolved. Between the trimmed V and J ends, which lost 1 base and 0 bases, there was a span of 6 bases. Per the germline V gene, CDR1 is GTSNPN and CDR2 is SVGIG (reference sequence). This CDR3 is 13 amino acids long. The DNA for the CDR3 is TGTGCCTGGAGTGCCCTCCTGAACACTGAAGCTTTCTTT. Protein sequence: CAWSALLNTEAFF.

This clone was recorded once. The chain joins TRBV15 to TRBJ1-1, with 9 bases fitting TRBD1. The CDR3 is 13 amino acids. V was pared by 8 bases and J by 3 bases, with 4 bases of the junction left unmatched. Germline V gene data show CDR1 as LNHNV and CDR2 as YYDKDF (reference sequence). CDR3 sequence: CATGGQGDTEAFF. The CDR3 DNA follows: TGTGCCACCGGGGGACAGGGTGACACTGAAGCTTTCTTT.

This sequence joins TRBV7-9 and TRBJ2-7, with D possibly being TRBD2 (5 bases). The V gene's germline CDR1 is SEHNR and CDR2 FQNEAQ (reference sequence). This CDR3 has 15 amino acids. Trimming pared 3 bases from V and 2 bases from J, leaving 14 bases between. The CDR3 is CASSFELDQTYEQYF. In DNA, the CDR3 is TGTGCCAGCAGCTTTGAACTAGACCAAACCTACGAGCAGTACTTC.

The table lists this clone with a count of one. J is TRBJ1-2 and V is TRBV9; TRBD1 aligns across 9 bases. This CDR3 comprises 17 residues. The V gene end was trimmed by 3 bases and the J gene end by 2 bases; junction bases not matched to a gene: 11. CDR1 is SGDLS, CDR2 YYNGEE, per germline. The CDR3 sequence is CASSAHSQGAANYGYTF. CDR3 in DNA: TGTGCCAGCAGCGCTCACTCACAGGGGGCGGCGAACTATGGCTACACCTTC.

This clone came up once. The CDR3: CASSGGPGLNEQFF. CDR3 in DNA: TGTGCCAGCAGTGGGGGCCCTGGGCTAAATGAGCAGTTCTTC. The rearrangement uses TRBV2 and TRBJ2-1; a weak D match, TRBD1 (5 bases). Germline lookup yields CDR1 SNHLY and CDR2 FYNNEI. V gave up 4 bases and J gave up 7 bases, with 14 bases separating them. The CDR3 has 14 amino acids.

The V gene is TRBV6-1, the J gene TRBJ2-1; 10 bases line up with TRBD2. This CDR3 comprises 16 residues. Losses at the gene ends were 3 bases for V and 6 bases for J; bases not matched to a gene: 8. Per germline, CDR1 MNHNS and CDR2 SASEGT. The CDR3 region is CASSDLTSGIGNEQFF. The CDR3, as DNA: TGTGCCAGCAGTGACCTTACTAGCGGGATAGGCAATGAGCAGTTCTTC.

The J gene is TRBJ2-5, the V gene TRBV9; 13 bases agree with TRBD2. After removal of 4 bases from V and 2 bases from J, the junction contained 2 bases not matched to a gene. Germline V gene data show CDR1 as SGDLS and CDR2 as YYNGEE. The CDR3 has 15 amino acids. The CDR3 protein is CASSRTSGGQETQYF. CDR3 nucleotide sequence: TGTGCCAGCAGCCGGACTAGCGGGGGTCAAGAGACCCAGTACTTC.

This chain links TRBV2 with TRBJ2-1, with 7 bases identical to TRBD2. J lost 0 bases, V lost 2 bases, and 4 bases had no gene match. Per germline, CDR1 SNHLY and CDR2 FYNNEI. The CDR3 extends over 16 amino acids. The DNA of the CDR3 is TGTGCCAGCAGTGAAAGCGGGGTCAGCTCCTACAATGAGCAGTTCTTC. Translating gives CASSESGVSSYNEQFF.

The genes are TRBV9 and TRBJ1-4, with a tentative D call TRBD1 (5 bases). Germline CDR1 is SGDLS and CDR2 is YYNGEE. The ends were cut back, 2 bases at V and 0 bases at J, with 8 bases in the middle. The CDR3 spans 15 residues. This chain's CDR3 is CASSVRGATNEKLFF. The CDR3 DNA reads TGTGCCAGCAGCGTTCGGGGGGCAACTAATGAAAAACTGTTTTTT.

The chain combines TRBV7-9 with TRBJ2-3; D unresolved. Trimming cost V 4 bases and J 2 bases, with 4 bases left between them. The CDR3 totals 12 residues. Germline V CDR1 and CDR2: SEHNR, FQNEAQ (reference sequence). The chain's CDR3 is CASSSYTDTQYF. CDR3 DNA: TGTGCCAGCAGCTCCTACACAGATACGCAGTATTTT.

V and J are TRBV4-2 and TRBJ1-2, with D maybe TRBD1 (5 bases). The V and J ends lost 4 bases and 0 bases respectively, with 24 bases between them. CDR3 size: 19 residues. Germline CDR1 reads LGHNA; CDR2 reads YNFKEQ. The CDR3 spells CASSPATTGGGLTNYGYTF. The DNA of the CDR3 is TGTGCCAGCAGCCCCGCCACAACTGGGGGAGGGCTAACTAACTATGGCTACACCTTC.

The rearrangement uses TRBV28 and TRBJ2-3; TRBD1 or TRBD2 may be the D gene (5 bases each). The CDR3 has 18 residues. With 5 bases removed from V and 2 bases from J, the gap between germline ends came to 23 bases. Germline V gives CDR1 MDHEN, CDR2 SYDVKM. The CDR3 coding sequence is TGTGCCAGCAGTGTTCCCCCCCTCCGGGACCGAGCCACAGATACGCAGTATTTT. Translating it yields CASSVPPLRDRATDTQYF.

This chain links TRBV9 with TRBJ2-2; 13 nucleotides align to TRBD2. From germline, CDR1 is SGDLS and CDR2 YYNGEE. The CDR3 length is 20 residues. With 4 bases clipped from V and 7 bases from J, the junction kept 19 bases outside the gene matches. This CDR3 reads CASSPDTSGGAFYGSGELFF. DNA of the CDR3: TGTGCCAGCAGCCCAGATACTAGCGGGGGGGCCTTTTACGGTAGCGGGGAGCTGTTTTTT.

This clone has only a few counts. The chain uses TRBV29-1 and TRBJ2-3; 9 bases are a match to TRBD2. CDR1 is SQVTM, CDR2 ANQGSEA, per germline. V gave up 1 base and J gave up 1 base; unmatched junction bases: 0. The CDR3 runs to 14 residues. The chain's CDR3 is CSVEGTSGTDTQYF. The CDR3 DNA is TGCAGCGTTGAAGGGACTAGCGGCACAGATACGCAGTATTTT.

This chain connects TRBV19 to TRBJ1-1; D ambiguous. CDR1 and CDR2 from the germline V gene are LNHDA and SQIVND (reference sequence). The CDR3 sequence is 11 residues long. V lost 7 bases and J lost 8, with 11 bases in between. This chain's CDR3 is CASIRSAEAFF. As DNA, the CDR3 is TGTGCCAGTATTAGGTCAGCCGAAGCTTTCTTT.

The table lists this clone with a count of one. The chain carries TRBV5-5 and TRBJ1-2; no reliable D call. CDR3 length equals 13 residues. Germline CDR1 reads SGHKS; CDR2 reads YYEKEE (reference sequence). V dropped 0 bases and J dropped 4 bases, with 7 bases sitting between them. Here the CDR3 DNA reads TGTGCCAGCAGCTTGGAGGGAGTCTATGGCTACACCTTC. Protein sequence: CASSLEGVYGYTF.